This T cell receptor beta chain stems from a study of metastatic and nonmetastatic thyroid tumors. Study background: Repertoires from blood and tumor or nodule tissue of malignant and benign thyroid patients were compared. Study-level findings and limits: Relative to benign nodules, malignant thyroid tumors were reportedly characterized by significantly elevated TCR beta diversity in blood and tumor.

V lost 2 bases and J 5 bases, leaving 12 bases between the germline ends. CDR1 SEHNR and CDR2 FQNEAQ come from the germline V gene (reference sequence). This CDR3 region has 14 residues. This clone was picked up many times. Its target is not known. How the authors handled the data: Between-group CDR3 differences, defined by clinicopathological status, yielded a distant-metastasis classifier for papillary thyroid cancer. TCRdb re-called clones from the PCR reads using MiXCR. The V and J calls follow TCRdb's processing rather than the paper's. The table has around 25,000 clones, under 15% seen once. No treatment had been given to any patient before thyroid surgery.

The rearrangement links TRBV7-9 to TRBJ2-5; D gene unclear. The sequenced sample consisted of blood. The clonotype comes from a female donor with papillary thyroid cancer or a benign thyroid nodule (not recorded which). Some clones in this sample may be carry-over from other donors' samples. In DNA, the CDR3 is TGTGCCAGCAGCTTAAGGGCCGGTTGGGAGACCCAGTACTTC. Protein product: CASSLRAGWETQYF.